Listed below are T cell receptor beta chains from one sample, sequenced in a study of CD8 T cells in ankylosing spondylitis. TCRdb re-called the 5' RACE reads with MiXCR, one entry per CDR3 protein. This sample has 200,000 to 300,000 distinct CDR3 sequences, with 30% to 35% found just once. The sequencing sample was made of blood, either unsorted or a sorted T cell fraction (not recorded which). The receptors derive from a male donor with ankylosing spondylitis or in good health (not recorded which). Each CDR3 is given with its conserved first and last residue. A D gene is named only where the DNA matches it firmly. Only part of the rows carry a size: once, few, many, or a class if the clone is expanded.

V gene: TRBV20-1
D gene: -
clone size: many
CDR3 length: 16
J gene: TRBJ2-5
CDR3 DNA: TGCAGTGCTAGAGATCAGTCGAACTCCTGGCCAGAGACCCAGTACTTC
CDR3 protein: CSARDQSNSWPETQYF

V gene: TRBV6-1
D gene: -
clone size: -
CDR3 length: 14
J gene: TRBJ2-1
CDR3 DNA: TGTGCCAGCAGCACCGGGGCAGCTTACAATGAGCAGTTCTTC
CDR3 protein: CASSTGAAYNEQFF

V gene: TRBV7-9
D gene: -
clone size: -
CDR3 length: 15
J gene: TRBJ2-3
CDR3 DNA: TGTGCCAGCAGCCGAGACTACTCCGGGGCAGATACGCAGTATTTT
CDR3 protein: CASSRDYSGADTQYF

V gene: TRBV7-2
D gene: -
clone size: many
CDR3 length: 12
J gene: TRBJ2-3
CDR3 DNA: TGTGCCAGCAGCCCCTACACAGATACGCAGTATTTT
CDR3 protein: CASSPYTDTQYF

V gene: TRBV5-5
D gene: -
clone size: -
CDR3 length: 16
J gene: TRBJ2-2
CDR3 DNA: TGTGCCAGCAGCTTGGTGTCAGGGTACGGCACCGGGGAGCTGTTTTTT
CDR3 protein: CASSLVSGYGTGELFF

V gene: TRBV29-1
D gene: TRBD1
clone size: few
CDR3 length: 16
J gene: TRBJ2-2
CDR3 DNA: TGCAGCGTTGAAGGCCGGACAGGGCCCCAAGACAGGGAGCTGTTTTTT
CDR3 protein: CSVEGRTGPQDRELFF

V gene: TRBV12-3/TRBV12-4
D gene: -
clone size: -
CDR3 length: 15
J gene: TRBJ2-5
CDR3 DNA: TGTGCCAGCAGTTTAGCGAGAAAGGGCCAAGAGACCCAGTACTTC
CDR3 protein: CASSLARKGQETQYF

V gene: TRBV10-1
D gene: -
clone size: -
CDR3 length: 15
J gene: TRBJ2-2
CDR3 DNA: TGCGCCAGCAGTAGAGACAGGAGAGCTACCGGGGAGCTGTTTTTT
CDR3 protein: CASSRDRRATGELFF

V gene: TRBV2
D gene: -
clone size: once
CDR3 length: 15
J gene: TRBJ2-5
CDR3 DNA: TGTGCCAGCAGTCAGTTAGGGGCGCCCGGGGAGACCCAGTACTTC
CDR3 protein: CASSQLGAPGETQYF

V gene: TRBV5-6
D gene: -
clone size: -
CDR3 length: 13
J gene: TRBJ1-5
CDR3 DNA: TGTGCCAGCAGCTTGTTTGGGACCCAGCCCCAGCATTTT
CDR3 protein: CASSLFGTQPQHF

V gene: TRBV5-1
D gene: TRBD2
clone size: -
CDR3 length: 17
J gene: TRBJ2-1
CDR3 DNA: TGCGCCAGCAGCCCTTGGACTAGCGGCGGCTCCTACAATGAGCAGTTCTTC
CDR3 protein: CASSPWTSGGSYNEQFF

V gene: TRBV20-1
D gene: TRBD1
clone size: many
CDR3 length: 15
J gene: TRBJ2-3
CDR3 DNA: TGCAGTGCTAGAGATTCCGACAGGGGCACAGATACGCAGTATTTT
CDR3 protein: CSARDSDRGTDTQYF

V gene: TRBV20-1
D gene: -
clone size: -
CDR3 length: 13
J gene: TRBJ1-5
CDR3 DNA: TGCAGTGCTGACCTTGGACGTAATCAGCCCCAGCATTTT
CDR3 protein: CSADLGRNQPQHF

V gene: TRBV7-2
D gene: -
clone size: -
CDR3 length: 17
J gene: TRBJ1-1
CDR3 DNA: TGTGCCAGCAGCTTAGCATCGGAGGAGGCGATGAACACTGAAGCTTTCTTT
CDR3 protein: CASSLASEEAMNTEAFF

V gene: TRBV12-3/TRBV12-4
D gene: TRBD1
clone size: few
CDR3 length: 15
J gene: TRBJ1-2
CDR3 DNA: TGTGCCAGCAGTCCCAACCGACAGGGCCTACCGGGCTACACCTTC
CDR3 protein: CASSPNRQGLPGYTF

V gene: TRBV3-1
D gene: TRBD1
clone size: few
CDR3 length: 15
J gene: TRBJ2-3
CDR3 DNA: TGTGCCAGCAGCAAACAGGGGGCGGTAACAGATACGCAGTATTTT
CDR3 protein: CASSKQGAVTDTQYF

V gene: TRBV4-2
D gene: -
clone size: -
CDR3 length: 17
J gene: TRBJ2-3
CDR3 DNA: TGTGCCAGCAGCCAAGAACCAAGGGGGGCCCGGACAGATACGCAGTATTTT
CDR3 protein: CASSQEPRGARTDTQYF

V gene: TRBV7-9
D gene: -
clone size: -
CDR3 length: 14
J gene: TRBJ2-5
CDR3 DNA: TGTGCCAGCGGCCCTGGGCCCCGGGGGGAGACCCAGTACTTC
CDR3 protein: CASGPGPRGETQYF

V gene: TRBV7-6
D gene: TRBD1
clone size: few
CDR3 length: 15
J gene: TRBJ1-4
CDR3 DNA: TGTGCCAGCAGCCCCGGATGGGGACAGGGAGGAAAACTGTTTTTT
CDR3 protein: CASSPGWGQGGKLFF

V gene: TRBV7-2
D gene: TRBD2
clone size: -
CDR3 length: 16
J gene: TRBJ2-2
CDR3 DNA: TGTGCCAGCAGCTTAGTAGCGGGGGGGAGCACCGGGGAGCTGTTTTTT
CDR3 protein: CASSLVAGGSTGELFF

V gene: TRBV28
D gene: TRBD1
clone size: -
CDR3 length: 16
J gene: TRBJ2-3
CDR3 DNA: TGTGCCAGCAGTTTCCCCGGGACAGGGGGTAGGGATACGCAGTATTTT
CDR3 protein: CASSFPGTGGRDTQYF